The 13 T cell receptor beta chains in this list originate from one sample, sequenced in a study of STAT5B mutations in CD4+ large granular lymphocyte leukemia. The protocol was immunoSEQ multiplex PCR, while the TCRdb copy is restricted to in-frame clones and leaves out a portion. The table has 25,000 to 40,000 clones, roughly 74% seen once; the top ten hold 0.29%. The material sequenced was CD4+ T cells from blood buffy coats. These receptor sequences come from a human donor in good health.

V usage is TRBV11-2 and J usage is TRBJ2-7; D uncertain. The CDR3 contains 14 residues. V lost 1 base and J 0 bases, leaving 7 bases between the germline ends. CDR1 is SGHAT and CDR2 is FQNNGV in the germline V gene. CDR3 DNA sequence: TGTGCCAGCAGCTTAGGGTTCCTCTCCTACGAGCAGTACTTC. Protein sequence: CASSLGFLSYEQYF.

The chain employs TRBV11-2 and TRBJ2-1; weak D call: TRBD2 (6 bases). V dropped 2 bases and J dropped 1 base, with 9 bases sitting between them. The CDR3 sequence is 15 residues long. Germline V gives CDR1 SGHAT, CDR2 FQNNGV. The chain's CDR3 is CASSLRAGSYNEQFF. In nucleotides, the CDR3 is TGTGCCAGCAGCTTAAGGGCGGGATCCTACAATGAGCAGTTCTTC.

The table lists this clone with a few counts. The chain links TRBV6-6 to TRBJ2-1; D is possibly TRBD2 (6 bases). Trimming shortened V by 6 bases and J by 5 bases, and 17 bases separated the two germline ends. Per germline, CDR1 MNHNY and CDR2 SVGAGI (reference sequence). This CDR3 has 15 amino acids. DNA for the CDR3: TGTGCCAGCAGCCCCGGCCTAGCGCATAACAATGAGCAGTTCTTC. Translated, it gives CASSPGLAHNNEQFF.

The chain links TRBV21-1 to TRBJ1-1. TRBV21-1 is labeled a pseudogene. This CDR3 spans 15 amino acids. CDR3: CASSKVKGRDTEAFF. The CDR3 nucleotides read TGTGCCAGCAGCAAAGTAAAGGGAAGGGACACTGAAGCTTTCTTT.

The J gene is TRBJ2-3, the V gene TRBV6-4, with D hard to call. Trimming cost V 0 bases and J 2 bases, with 9 bases left between them. From germline, CDR1 is MRHNA and CDR2 SNTAGT. The CDR3 loop spans 15 amino acids. CDR3 bases: TGTGCCAGCAGTGACTCGTTGGGGTCCACAGATACGCAGTATTTT. It translates to CASSDSLGSTDTQYF.

This chain uses TRBV27 with TRBJ2-3; 9 positions match TRBD2. J gave up 4 bases and V 4 bases, and 9 bases lay outside the gene matches. The germline V gene has CDR1 MNHEY and CDR2 SMNVEV (reference sequence). The CDR3 is made up of 16 amino acids. CDR3 in amino acids: CASSWNSGGGADTQYF. CDR3 bases: TGTGCCAGCAGTTGGAATAGCGGGGGAGGGGCAGATACGCAGTATTTT.

The gene calls are TRBV15 and TRBJ2-3, with D perhaps matching TRBD2 (5 bases). V was pared by 1 base and J by 4 bases, with 15 bases between. This CDR3 spans 16 amino acids. The germline gives CDR1 LNHNV, CDR2 YYDKDF (reference sequence). CDR3: CATSRGVRGFADTQYF. The CDR3, as DNA: TGTGCCACCAGCAGAGGGGTTCGGGGATTTGCAGATACGCAGTATTTT.

The J gene is TRBJ1-4, the V gene TRBV6-1, with 7 bases that match TRBD1. Germline CDR1 and CDR2: MNHNS and SASEGT. V lost 3 bases and J lost 12; bases outside the gene matches: 13. The CDR3 loop spans 15 amino acids. CDR3 residues: CASSEIPRTGRELFF. CDR3 nucleotides: TGTGCCAGCAGTGAGATACCCCGGACAGGCCGGGAACTGTTTTTT.

The chain links TRBV7-9 to TRBJ2-1; D not certain. CDR3 length: 16 amino acids. In germline, CDR1 is SEHNR, CDR2 FQNEAQ (reference sequence). The germline V and J ends were trimmed by 5 bases and 3 bases, with 17 bases remaining between them. The chain's CDR3 is CASSPGLGGYYNEQFF. CDR3 DNA sequence: TGTGCCAGCAGCCCGGGTCTGGGCGGTTACTACAATGAGCAGTTCTTC.

V is TRBV11-2 and J is TRBJ2-3, with TRBD1 matching over 9 bases. Germline V gene lookup returns CDR1 SGHAT and CDR2 FQNNGV. The CDR3 has 15 amino acids. With V trimmed by 5 bases and J by 0 bases, 3 bases remained unmatched. CDR3 sequence: CASSRTGVSTDTQYF. DNA of the CDR3: TGTGCCAGCAGCCGGACAGGGGTAAGCACAGATACGCAGTATTTT.

The CDR3 loop reads CASSSMGLSHEQFF. The CDR3 DNA is TGTGCCAGCAGCTCAATGGGCCTTTCTCATGAGCAGTTCTTC. This chain connects TRBV7-9 to TRBJ2-1; D is undetermined. V lost 4 bases and J lost 8, with 15 bases in between. The CDR3 is 14 residues long. Germline-derived CDR1 and CDR2 are SEHNR and FQNEAQ (reference sequence).

The rearrangement uses TRBV25-1 and TRBJ2-7; D may be TRBD2 (6 bases). CDR1 is MGHDK and CDR2 is SYGVNS in the germline V gene. The length of the CDR3 is 14 residues. The germline V and J ends were trimmed by 5 bases and 1 base, with 12 bases remaining between them. The CDR3, as DNA: TGTGCCAGCAGTCAAGCTAGCGTATCCTACGAGCAGTACTTC. Protein: CASSQASVSYEQYF.

This chain links TRBV11-3 with TRBJ2-3; TRBD1 or TRBD2 may be the D gene (6 bases each). Looked up from germline, CDR1 is SGHNT and CDR2 is YENEEA. Trimming stripped 3 bases from V and 4 bases from J, with 23 bases between. The CDR3 contains 18 residues. CDR3 sequence (DNA): TGTGCCAGCAGCTTCCCGTTAAGGGGGAGGACTTCTTCAGATACGCAGTATTTT. It encodes CASSFPLRGRTSSDTQYF.